Listed here are 25 T cell receptor beta chains from one sample, sequenced in a study of tumor-infiltrating lymphocytes in localized non-small cell lung cancer. Clones were read by immunoSEQ multiplex PCR, and TCRdb kept only the in-frame ones, dropping some. The top ten clones hold approximately 9.9% of a sample with fewer than 15,000 clones, about 70% of them seen once. The sample consisted of uninvolved lung tissue not adjacent to the tumor. Every receptor here comes from a human donor with non-small cell lung cancer.

A single count supports this clone. This chain links TRBV4-3 with TRBJ2-5; the D call may be TRBD1 or TRBD2 (5 bases each). This CDR3 is 14 amino acids long. Trimming left V 0 bases short and J 10 bases short, with 15 bases between. Germline assignment: CDR1 LGHNA and CDR2 YSLEER. The CDR3 is CASSQDTGRVIQYF. CDR3 coding DNA: TGCGCCAGCAGCCAAGATACGGGGCGAGTGATCCAGTACTTC.

The V and J genes are TRBV5-1 and TRBJ2-6; 7 nucleotides line up with TRBD1. From germline, CDR1 is SGHRS and CDR2 YFSETQ. J was trimmed by 3 bases and V by 5 bases; bases with no gene match: 5. This CDR3 is built from 15 residues. CDR3 bases: TGCGCCAGCAGAGACAGGGAGCGTGGGGCCAACGTCCTGACTTTC. This sequence encodes CASRDRERGANVLTF.

The chain recombines TRBV7-2 with TRBJ2-5, with 12 bases matching TRBD2. Germline trimming cut 0 bases from V and 10 bases from J; bases unmatched to any gene: 9. The germline V gene encodes CDR1 SGHTA and CDR2 FQGNSA. The CDR3 contains 16 residues. For the CDR3, the DNA is TGTGCCAGCAGCTTAGCACTAGCGGGGGGAGTGACGAACCAGTACTTC. Protein product: CASSLALAGGVTNQYF.

The chain has TRBV7-2 and TRBJ2-3; D unresolved. Germline CDR1 SGHTA, CDR2 FQGNSA. The CDR3 loop spans 12 amino acids. Deletions cut 4 bases from V and 5 bases from J, with 7 bases between. CDR3 protein: CASSSLGDTQYF. As DNA, the CDR3 is TGTGCCAGCAGCTCGCTGGGAGATACGCAGTATTTT. Looking up the rest from reference TRBV7-2 and TRBJ2-3 gives the full variable domain: GAGVSQSPSNKVTEKGKDVELRCDPISGHTALYWYRQSLGQGLEFLIYFQGNSAPDKSGLPSDRFSAERTGGSVSTLTIQRTQQEDSAVYLCASSSLGDTQYFGPGTRLTVL.

This clone was picked up one time. The V gene is TRBV11-3, the J gene TRBJ2-3; D remains unclear. Germline CDR1 and CDR2: SGHNT and YENEEA. The CDR3 runs to 13 residues. With 2 bases removed from V and 2 bases from J, the gap between germline ends came to 5 bases. CDR3 loop: CASSLHPTDTQYF. The DNA of the CDR3 is TGTGCCAGCAGCTTACATCCCACAGATACGCAGTATTTT.

The V and J genes are TRBV9 and TRBJ2-1; D unclear. From germline, CDR1 is SGDLS and CDR2 YYNGEE. The CDR3 covers 15 residues. V was cut by 2 bases and J by 0 bases, with 9 bases left in between. CDR3 DNA: TGTGCCAGCAGCGTTGGAGCGAGCTCCTACAATGAGCAGTTCTTC. Translating gives CASSVGASSYNEQFF.

The genes are TRBV9 and TRBJ1-3; no clear D gene. The CDR3 extends over 15 amino acids. V lost 2 bases to trimming and J lost 2 bases, with 11 bases between them. Germline V gene sequence: CDR1 SGDLS, CDR2 YYNGEE. The chain's CDR3 is CASSVEGRPGNTIYF. CDR3 sequence (DNA): TGTGCCAGCAGCGTGGAAGGGCGTCCTGGAAACACCATATATTTT.

Relative to its sample, this clone is medium-sized. This sequence joins TRBV5-1 and TRBJ1-5; D unclear. Germline lookup yields CDR1 SGHRS and CDR2 YFSETQ. The germline V and J ends were trimmed by 2 bases and 1 base, with 10 bases remaining between them. CDR3 size: 15 residues. This chain's CDR3 is CASSFRGESNQPQHF. As DNA, the CDR3 is TGCGCCAGCAGCTTCCGAGGAGAGAGCAATCAGCCCCAGCATTTT.

This clone ranks as medium-sized. V and J are TRBV19 and TRBJ1-3; 8 bases map to TRBD1. Germline-derived CDR1 and CDR2 are LNHDA and SQIVND (reference sequence). Germline trimming cut 8 bases from V and 0 bases from J; bases unmatched to any gene: 3. The CDR3 totals 14 residues. DNA for the CDR3: TGTGCCAGTGGACAGGGAACCTCTGGAAACACCATATATTTT. Translation: CASGQGTSGNTIYF.

This clone was seen only a few times. The chain is built from TRBV11-3 and TRBJ1-2; the match to TRBD1 covers 9 bases. The CDR3 is made up of 13 amino acids. V lost 5 bases and J lost 7; bases outside the gene matches: 5. From germline, CDR1 is SGHNT and CDR2 YENEEA. The DNA of the CDR3 is TGTGCCAGCAGCGTTGGGACAGGGAGTGGCTACACCTTC. It codes for CASSVGTGSGYTF.

This sequence joins TRBV19 and TRBJ1-6; D perhaps matches TRBD1 (5 bases). This CDR3 is built from 16 residues. Looked up from germline, CDR1 is LNHDA and CDR2 is SQIVND (reference sequence). Trimming removed 3 bases from V and 2 bases from J, with 11 bases in between. CDR3 region: CASSIRGSPYNSPLHF. DNA for the CDR3: TGTGCCAGTAGTATCCGGGGGAGTCCCTATAATTCACCCCTCCACTTT.

The chain links TRBV15 to TRBJ1-2; D is perhaps TRBD1 (6 bases). The length of the CDR3 is 13 residues. V was cut by 5 bases and J by 2 bases, with 9 bases left in between. CDR1 and CDR2 (germline): LNHNV, YYDKDF (reference sequence). The CDR3 loop is CATSDGQNYGYTF. As DNA, the CDR3 is TGTGCCACCAGCGACGGACAGAACTATGGCTACACCTTC.

This clone counts as medium-sized. The V and J genes are TRBV9 and TRBJ1-3, with D unclear. This CDR3 spans 13 amino acids. With 3 bases removed from V and 4 bases from J, the gap between germline ends came to 8 bases. The germline V gene has CDR1 SGDLS and CDR2 YYNGEE. The CDR3: CASSAEGGNTIYF. The CDR3 DNA reads as TGTGCCAGCAGCGCCGAAGGAGGAAACACCATATATTTT.

The chain recombines TRBV7-2 with TRBJ2-7; 10 bases match TRBD2. J lost 4 bases, V lost 1 base, and 10 bases had no gene match. This CDR3 region has 17 residues. CDR1 is SGHTA, CDR2 FQGNSA, per germline. CDR3 sequence (DNA): TGTGCCAGCAGCTTAGGTCCGCCTAGCGGGAGTTTGTACGAGCAGTACTTC. It codes for CASSLGPPSGSLYEQYF. The variable domain in full, with the rest retrieved from reference TRBV7-2 and TRBJ2-7, is GAGVSQSPSNKVTEKGKDVELRCDPISGHTALYWYRQSLGQGLEFLIYFQGNSAPDKSGLPSDRFSAERTGGSVSTLTIQRTQQEDSAVYLCASSLGPPSGSLYEQYFGPGTRLTVT.

The V call is TRBV28, the J call TRBJ2-1; TRBD1 agrees at 10 bases. After removal of 8 bases from V and 1 base from J, the junction contained 11 bases not matched to a gene. This CDR3 contains 17 residues. The germline gives CDR1 MDHEN, CDR2 SYDVKM. In nucleotides, the CDR3 is TGTGCCAGCGGGGACAGGGGACCTTTTACTTCCTACAATGAGCAGTTCTTC. Translating it yields CASGDRGPFTSYNEQFF.

The V call is TRBV29-1, the J call TRBJ2-2; a weak D match, TRBD2 (5 bases). Germline V gene sequence: CDR1 SQVTM, CDR2 ANQGSEA. With 5 bases removed from V and 6 bases from J, the gap between germline ends came to 10 bases. This CDR3 is built from 12 residues. CDR3 DNA: TGCAGCGTTTCCTCGGGATCCGGGGAGCTGTTTTTT. Its translation: CSVSSGSGELFF.

The gene calls are TRBV28 and TRBJ2-2, with no clear D. V shed 4 bases and J shed 1 base, with 7 bases lying between them. CDR1 MDHEN and CDR2 SYDVKM come from the germline V gene. The CDR3 runs to 14 residues. DNA for the CDR3: TGTGCCAGCAGTTCTCCGGGGAACACCGGGGAGCTGTTTTTT. The encoded protein is CASSSPGNTGELFF.

This rearrangement joins TRBV19 to TRBJ1-1, with a tentative D call TRBD1 (6 bases). Germline CDR1 and CDR2: LNHDA and SQIVND (reference sequence). Trimming took off 9 bases at V and 6 bases at J, with 14 bases between the two ends. The CDR3 length is 12 residues. This CDR3 is CASGAGAAEAFF. The CDR3 coding sequence is TGTGCCAGCGGGGCAGGGGCCGCTGAAGCTTTCTTT.

This clone was detected a few times. The chain joins TRBV5-1 to TRBJ1-2; 7 nucleotides agree with TRBD1. The CDR3 spans 13 residues. J gave up 4 bases and V 5 bases, and 5 bases lay outside the gene matches. Germline V gene sequence: CDR1 SGHRS, CDR2 YFSETQ. The CDR3 DNA reads TGCGCCAGCAGACAGGGGACCTTCTATGGCTACACCTTC. This encodes CASRQGTFYGYTF. The full variable domain, rest sourced from reference TRBV5-1 and TRBJ1-2, is KAGVTQTPRYLIKTRGQQVTLSCSPISGHRSVSWYQQTPGQGLQFLFEYFSETQRNKGNFPGRFSGRQFSNSRSEMNVSTLELGDSALYLCASRQGTFYGYTFGSGTRLTVV.

This chain links TRBV27 with TRBJ1-5; D possibly corresponds to TRBD1 (6 bases). Germline lookup yields CDR1 MNHEY and CDR2 SMNVEV (reference sequence). This CDR3 contains 13 residues. Deletions cut 6 bases from V and 5 bases from J, with 11 bases between. The CDR3 DNA follows: TGTGCCAGCAGATTTAGGGGGGATCAGCCCCAGCATTTT. This gives the protein CASRFRGDQPQHF.

This chain links TRBV10-1 with TRBJ2-1, with 9 bases matching TRBD1. Losses at the gene ends were 3 bases for V and 7 bases for J; bases not matched to a gene: 4. In germline, CDR1 is WNHNN, CDR2 SYGVQD (reference sequence). The CDR3 runs 14 residues. DNA for the CDR3: TGCGCCAGCAGTGAACAGGGGGCATGGAATGAGCAGTTCTTC. Encoded protein: CASSEQGAWNEQFF.

This clone showed up just a few times. The rearrangement joins TRBV11-2 to TRBJ2-1; TRBD2 might be the D (5 bases). V was shortened by 6 bases and J by 0 bases, with 12 bases between the two germline ends. Germline V gene sequence: CDR1 SGHAT, CDR2 FQNNGV. The CDR3 has 15 residues. CDR3 sequence (DNA): TGTGCCAGCAGTTCCGGAGGTGTCTCCTACAATGAGCAGTTCTTC. As protein: CASSSGGVSYNEQFF.

The chain links TRBV7-8 to TRBJ1-1, with unresolved D. In germline, CDR1 is SGHVS, CDR2 FQNEAQ. This CDR3 comprises 13 residues. The V end lost 1 base, the J end lost 10 bases, and 13 bases lay between the germline ends. This CDR3 reads CASSLEASRGAFF. The CDR3 DNA reads as TGTGCCAGCAGCTTAGAGGCGAGTCGTGGAGCTTTCTTT.

The CDR3 spells CASSLEVEGTYEQYF. The DNA for the CDR3 is TGTGCCAGCAGTCTTGAGGTGGAGGGGACCTACGAGCAGTACTTC. The rearrangement uses TRBV13 and TRBJ2-7; perhaps TRBD2 as D (6 bases). This CDR3 has 15 residues. Trimming took 6 bases from V and 2 from J, leaving 17 bases between them. Per germline, CDR1 PRHDT and CDR2 FYEKMQ (reference sequence).

The rearrangement uses TRBV15 and TRBJ2-1; maybe TRBD1 (5 bases). The CDR3 totals 16 residues. Trimming removed 0 bases at V and 5 bases at J, with 14 bases between. Germline V lookup: CDR1 LNHNV, CDR2 YYDKDF (reference sequence). In DNA form, the CDR3 reads TGTGCCACCAGCAGAGATGGGGCCAGGCTCCACAATGAGCAGTTCTTC. Residues: CATSRDGARLHNEQFF.